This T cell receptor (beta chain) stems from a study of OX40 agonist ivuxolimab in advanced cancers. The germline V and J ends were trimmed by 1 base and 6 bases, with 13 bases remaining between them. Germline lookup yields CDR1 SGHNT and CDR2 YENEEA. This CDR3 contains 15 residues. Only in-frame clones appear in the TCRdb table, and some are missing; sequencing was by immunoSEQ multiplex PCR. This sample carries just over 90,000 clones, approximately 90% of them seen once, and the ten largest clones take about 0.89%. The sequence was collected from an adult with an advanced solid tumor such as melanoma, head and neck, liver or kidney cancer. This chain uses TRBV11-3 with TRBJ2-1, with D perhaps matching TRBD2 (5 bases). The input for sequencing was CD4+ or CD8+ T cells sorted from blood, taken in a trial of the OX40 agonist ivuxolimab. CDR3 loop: CASSLGGLAGNEQFF. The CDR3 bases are TGTGCCAGCAGCTTAGGGGGTCTCGCGGGCAATGAGCAGTTCTTC.